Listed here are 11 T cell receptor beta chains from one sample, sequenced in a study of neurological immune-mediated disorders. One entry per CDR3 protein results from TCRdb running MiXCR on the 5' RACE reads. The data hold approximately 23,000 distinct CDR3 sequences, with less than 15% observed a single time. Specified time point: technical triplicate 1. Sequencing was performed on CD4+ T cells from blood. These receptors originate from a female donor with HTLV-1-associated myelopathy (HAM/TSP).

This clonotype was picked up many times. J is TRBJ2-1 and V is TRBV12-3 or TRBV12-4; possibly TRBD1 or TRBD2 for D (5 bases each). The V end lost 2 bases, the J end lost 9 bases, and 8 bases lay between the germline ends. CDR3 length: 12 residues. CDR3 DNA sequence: TGTGCCAGCAGTTTAAATGGGGGTGAGCAGTTCTTC. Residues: CASSLNGGEQFF.

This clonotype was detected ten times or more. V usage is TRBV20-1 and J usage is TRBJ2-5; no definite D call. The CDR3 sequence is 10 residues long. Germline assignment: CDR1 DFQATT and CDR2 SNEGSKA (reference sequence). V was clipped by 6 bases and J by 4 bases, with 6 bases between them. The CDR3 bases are TGCAGTGCCACCCGAGAGACCCAGTACTTC. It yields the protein CSATRETQYF.

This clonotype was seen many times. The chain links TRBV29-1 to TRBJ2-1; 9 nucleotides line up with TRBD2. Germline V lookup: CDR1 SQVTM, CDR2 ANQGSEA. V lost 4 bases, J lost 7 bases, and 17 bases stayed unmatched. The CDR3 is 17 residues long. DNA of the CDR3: TGCAGCGTTGCAGGTAGCGGGAGAAGTATACACATGAATGAGCAGTTCTTC. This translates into CSVAGSGRSIHMNEQFF.

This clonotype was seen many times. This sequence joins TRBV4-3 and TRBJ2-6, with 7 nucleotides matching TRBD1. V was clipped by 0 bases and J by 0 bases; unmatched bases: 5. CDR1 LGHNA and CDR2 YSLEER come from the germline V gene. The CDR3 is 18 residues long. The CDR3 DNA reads TGCGCCAGCAGCCAAGAGGGGACAGCTTACTCTGGGGCCAACGTCCTGACTTTC. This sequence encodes CASSQEGTAYSGANVLTF.

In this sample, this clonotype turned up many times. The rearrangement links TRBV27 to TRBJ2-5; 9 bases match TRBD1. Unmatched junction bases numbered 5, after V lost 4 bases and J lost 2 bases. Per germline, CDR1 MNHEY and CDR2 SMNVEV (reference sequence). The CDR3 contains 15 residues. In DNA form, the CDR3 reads TGTGCCAGCAGTTCTGTCGGGACAGGGCAAGAGACCCAGTACTTC. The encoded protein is CASSSVGTGQETQYF.

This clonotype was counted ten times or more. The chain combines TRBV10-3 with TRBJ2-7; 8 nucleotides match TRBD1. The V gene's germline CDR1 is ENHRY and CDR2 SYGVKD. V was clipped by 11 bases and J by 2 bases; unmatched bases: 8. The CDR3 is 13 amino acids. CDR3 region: CAASQGVTYEQYF. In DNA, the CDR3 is TGTGCCGCCTCACAGGGGGTTACCTACGAGCAGTACTTC.

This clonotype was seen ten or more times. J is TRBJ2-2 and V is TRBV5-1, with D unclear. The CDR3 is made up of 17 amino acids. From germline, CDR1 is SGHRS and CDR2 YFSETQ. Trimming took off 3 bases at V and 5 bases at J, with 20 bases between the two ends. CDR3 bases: TGCGCCAGCAGCTCAAACCTGGGGTTAACAAGAACCGGGGAGCTGTTTTTT. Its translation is CASSSNLGLTRTGELFF.

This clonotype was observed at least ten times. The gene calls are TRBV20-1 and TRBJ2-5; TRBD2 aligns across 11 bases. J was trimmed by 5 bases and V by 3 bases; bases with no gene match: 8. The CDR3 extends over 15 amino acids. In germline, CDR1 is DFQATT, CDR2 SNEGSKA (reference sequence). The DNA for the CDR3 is TGCAGTGCTAGCCGCCTAGCGGGGGGAGGTGAGACCCAGTACTTC. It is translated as CSASRLAGGGETQYF.

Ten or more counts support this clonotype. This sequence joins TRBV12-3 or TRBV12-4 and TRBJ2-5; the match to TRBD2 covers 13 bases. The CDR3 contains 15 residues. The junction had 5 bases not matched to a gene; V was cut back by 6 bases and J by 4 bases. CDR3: CASSGTSGNRETQYF. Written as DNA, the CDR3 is TGTGCCAGCAGCGGGACTAGCGGGAACAGAGAGACCCAGTACTTC.

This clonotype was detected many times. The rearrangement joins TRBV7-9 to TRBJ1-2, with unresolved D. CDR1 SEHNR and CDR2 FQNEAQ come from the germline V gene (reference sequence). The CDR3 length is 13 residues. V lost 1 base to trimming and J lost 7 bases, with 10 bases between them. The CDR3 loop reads CASSLGVSGGYTF. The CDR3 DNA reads TGTGCCAGCAGCTTAGGCGTTTCGGGTGGCTACACCTTC.

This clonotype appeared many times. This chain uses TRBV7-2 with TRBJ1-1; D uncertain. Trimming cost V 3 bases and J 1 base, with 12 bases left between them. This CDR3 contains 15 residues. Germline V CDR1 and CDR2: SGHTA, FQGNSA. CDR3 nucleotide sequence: TGTGCCAGCAGCTTCGCTCCTGGAGGGAACACTGAAGCTTTCTTT. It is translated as CASSFAPGGNTEAFF.